This T cell receptor (beta chain) was sequenced for a study of T cells in Graves' hyperthyroidism and ophthalmopathy. What was amplified from RNA transcripts were TCR beta CDR3 regions. Researchers ran a first-round RT-PCR on the TCR CDR3 using the HTBI primer set. MiXCR, run by TCRdb on the multiplex PCR reads, gives a single entry per CDR3 protein. This sample has over 500,000 distinct CDR3 sequences; over 45% occur once, and the top ten carry around two fifths. V lost 4 bases and J 3 bases, leaving 9 bases between the germline ends. The CDR3 has 13 residues. The material sequenced was peripheral blood or thyroid tissue (not recorded which). This rearrangement joins TRBV12-3 or TRBV12-4 to TRBJ1-2; possibly TRBD1 for D (6 bases). This clonotype was sampled from an adult woman with Graves' disease, either hyperthyroidism or ophthalmopathy (not recorded which). The CDR3 coding sequence is TGTGCCAGCAGTTCTGAGGGGGACTATGGCTACACCTTC. It translates to CASSSEGDYGYTF.